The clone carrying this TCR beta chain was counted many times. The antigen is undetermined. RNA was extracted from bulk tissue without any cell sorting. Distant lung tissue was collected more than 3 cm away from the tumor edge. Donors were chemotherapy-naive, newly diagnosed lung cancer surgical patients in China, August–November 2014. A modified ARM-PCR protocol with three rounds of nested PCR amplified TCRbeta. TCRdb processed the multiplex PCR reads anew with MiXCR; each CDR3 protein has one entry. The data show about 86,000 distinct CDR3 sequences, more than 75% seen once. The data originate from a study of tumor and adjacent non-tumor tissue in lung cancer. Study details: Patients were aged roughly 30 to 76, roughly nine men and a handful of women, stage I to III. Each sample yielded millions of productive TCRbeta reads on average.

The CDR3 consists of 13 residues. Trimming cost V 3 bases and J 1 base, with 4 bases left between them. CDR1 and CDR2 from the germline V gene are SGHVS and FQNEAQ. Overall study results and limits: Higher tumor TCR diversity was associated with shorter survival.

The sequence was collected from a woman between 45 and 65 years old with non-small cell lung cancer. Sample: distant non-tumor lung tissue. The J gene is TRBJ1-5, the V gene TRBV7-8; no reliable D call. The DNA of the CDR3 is TGTGCCAGCAGCTTGGAAAGCAATCAGCCCCAGCATTTT. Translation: CASSLESNQPQHF.